Listed here are 19 T cell receptor beta chains from one sample, sequenced in a study of T cell repertoires in cytomegalovirus infection. TCRdb independently ran MiXCR on the reads; one entry per CDR3 protein. The top ten hold under 3% of the sample, which has about 740,000 distinct CDR3 sequences, less than 40% seen once. Input material: PBMCs. The receptors shown here come from a human donor in good health (CMV status not recorded). Some clones in this sample may be carry-over from other donors' samples.

V and J are TRBV7-3 and TRBJ2-1; TRBD2 agrees at 8 bases. Germline CDR1 is SGHTA and CDR2 is FQGTGA. The CDR3 has 16 residues. V lost 0 bases and J lost 7; bases outside the gene matches: 8. The CDR3 coding sequence is TGTGCCAGCAGCTTAACCTCGGGAGCGGGGGTAAATGAGCAGTTCTTC. Protein sequence: CASSLTSGAGVNEQFF. Based on the CDR3 plus reference TRBV7-3 and TRBJ2-1, the full variable domain is GAGVSQTPSNKVTEKGKYVELRCDPISGHTALYWYRQSLGQGPEFLIYFQGTGAADDSGLPNDRFFAVRPEGSVSTLKIQRTERGDSAVYLCASSLTSGAGVNEQFFGPGTRLTVL.

In this sample, this clonotype turned up once. V usage is TRBV6-1 and J usage is TRBJ2-3, with a possible D match to TRBD2 (5 bases). The V gene's germline CDR1 is MNHNS and CDR2 SASEGT. Trimming pared 6 bases from V and 2 bases from J, leaving 9 bases between. The CDR3 consists of 13 residues. CDR3 sequence: CASRRGNTDTQYF. The DNA for the CDR3 is TGTGCCAGCAGACGAGGGAACACAGATACGCAGTATTTT.

This clonotype was detected a few times. The CDR3 DNA sequence: TGTGCCTGGGCCGGGACACCGTACGAGCAGTACTTC. Amino acid sequence: CAWAGTPYEQYF. The chain couples TRBV30 to TRBJ2-7, with D possibly being TRBD1 (6 bases). V gave up 5 bases and J gave up 4 bases, with 12 bases separating them. Germline V gene data show CDR1 as GTSNPN and CDR2 as SVGIG (reference sequence). This CDR3 has 12 residues.

V usage is TRBV7-9 and J usage is TRBJ2-1; D call uncertain. Germline V CDR1 and CDR2: SEHNR, FQNEAQ (reference sequence). The CDR3 is made up of 15 amino acids. V was shortened by 1 base and J by 2 bases, with 9 bases between the two germline ends. CDR3 amino acids: CASSLGPLTYNEQFF. Written as DNA, the CDR3 is TGTGCCAGCAGCTTAGGGCCGTTGACCTACAATGAGCAGTTCTTC.

J is TRBJ1-4 and V is TRBV7-6; perhaps TRBD1 as D (6 bases). The ends were cut back, 5 bases at V and 3 bases at J, with 13 bases in the middle. The germline CDR1 and CDR2 sequences are SGHVS and FNYEAQ. This CDR3 region has 15 residues. In DNA form, the CDR3 reads TGTGCCAGCAGCCGAAACAGGGCGTCTAATGAAAAACTGTTTTTT. Protein sequence: CASSRNRASNEKLFF.

There are many counts of this clonotype. The rearrangement links TRBV7-9 to TRBJ2-2, with 7 bases aligning to TRBD1. Germline CDR1 reads SEHNR; CDR2 reads FQNEAQ (reference sequence). This CDR3 has 15 residues. The V segment lost 5 bases and the J segment 7 bases; nucleotides outside the gene matches: 10. Written as DNA, the CDR3 is TGTGCCAGCAGCCTACTACAGGGGTATAACGGGGAGCTGTTTTTT. Translating it yields CASSLLQGYNGELFF.

The chain employs TRBV11-2 and TRBJ2-7, with 10 bases that match TRBD2. This CDR3 has 16 amino acids. J lost 1 base, V lost 5 bases, and 8 bases had no gene match. Looked up from germline, CDR1 is SGHAT and CDR2 is FQNNGV. This CDR3 is CASSAGRTSGSYEQYF. As DNA, the CDR3 is TGTGCCAGCAGCGCTGGCCGGACTAGCGGATCCTACGAGCAGTACTTC.

The chain carries TRBV14 and TRBJ1-2, with 9 bases fitting TRBD1. The CDR3 extends over 15 amino acids. The V gene's germline CDR1 is SGHDN and CDR2 FVKESK. V shed 4 bases and J 2 bases; nucleotides not matched to a gene: 5. The CDR3 region is CASSLGTGPNYGYTF. DNA of the CDR3: TGTGCCAGCAGCCTCGGGACAGGGCCGAACTATGGCTACACCTTC.

This clonotype was observed many times. This chain links TRBV6-1 with TRBJ2-1; 9 nucleotides match TRBD2. The germline CDR1 and CDR2 sequences are MNHNS and SASEGT. This CDR3 comprises 15 residues. Losses at the gene ends were 4 bases for V and 8 bases for J; bases not matched to a gene: 9. The CDR3 loop is CASSGGRGGPDEQFF. In DNA form, the CDR3 reads TGTGCCAGCAGTGGAGGGCGGGGGGGCCCCGATGAGCAGTTCTTC.

The J gene is TRBJ1-1, the V gene TRBV14, with D perhaps TRBD1 (6 bases). The V and J ends lost 1 base and 5 bases respectively, with 20 bases between them. This CDR3 is 17 amino acids long. In germline, CDR1 is SGHDN, CDR2 FVKESK. This chain's CDR3 is CASSQGRLAGAGTEAFF. CDR3 in DNA: TGTGCCAGCAGCCAAGGAAGATTGGCGGGGGCAGGGACTGAAGCTTTCTTT. The full variable domain, completed using reference TRBV14 and TRBJ1-1, is EAGVTQFPSHSVIEKGQTVTLRCDPISGHDNLYWYRRVMGKEIKFLLHFVKESKQDESGMPNNRFLAERTGGTYSTLKVQPAELEDSGVYFCASSQGRLAGAGTEAFFGQGTRLTVV.

This clonotype came up a few times. This sequence joins TRBV7-9 and TRBJ1-5; possibly TRBD1 for D (5 bases). Trimming removed 0 bases at V and 7 bases at J, with 13 bases between. Germline values: CDR1 SEHNR, CDR2 FQNEAQ (reference sequence). The CDR3 covers 15 residues. The CDR3 nucleotides read TGTGCCAGCAGCTTAGCAGGTGGAGGGACCCAGCCCCAGCATTTT. It is translated as CASSLAGGGTQPQHF.

The chain is built from TRBV12-3 or TRBV12-4 and TRBJ2-3; weak D call: TRBD2 (5 bases). This CDR3 region has 16 residues. With 2 bases removed from V and 0 bases from J, the gap between germline ends came to 12 bases. The CDR3 DNA reads TGTGCCAGCAGTTTAAGCCGGCGGACTAGCACAGATACGCAGTATTTT. Translated: CASSLSRRTSTDTQYF.

At least ten counts were recorded for this clonotype. V is TRBV7-6 and J is TRBJ1-3, with 7 bases fitting TRBD1. The CDR3 extends over 16 amino acids. The junction had 14 bases not matched to a gene; V was cut back by 4 bases and J by 8 bases. Germline V gives CDR1 SGHVS, CDR2 FNYEAQ. The CDR3 DNA is TGTGCCAGCAGCTACCAGACAGGGCCTCTTCCCGACACCATATATTTT. Its translation is CASSYQTGPLPDTIYF.

V and J are TRBV29-1 and TRBJ2-2, with TRBD2 as a possible D gene (6 bases). This CDR3 is built from 12 residues. Germline V CDR1 and CDR2: SQVTM, ANQGSEA. The V gene lost 7 bases and the J gene lost 5 bases, with 11 bases spanning the gap. The CDR3 here is CSGLGGTGELFF. As DNA, the CDR3 is TGCAGCGGTCTCGGGGGAACCGGGGAGCTGTTTTTT.

With regard to this clonotype: One end of the junction is discordant with germline, which a read error may explain. V usage is TRBV20-1 and J usage is TRBJ1-6, with D possibly matching TRBD1 (5 bases). Germline CDR1 is DFQATT and CDR2 is SNEGSKA (reference sequence). This CDR3 is 15 amino acids long. The CDR3 DNA sequence: TGCAGTGCTAGACATGGACATGGTAATTTCTCACCCCTCAACTTT. Protein: CSARHGHGNFSPLNF.

This clonotype was observed a few times. This chain links TRBV28 with TRBJ2-1, with no clear D. Trimming pared 0 bases from V and 4 bases from J, leaving 4 bases between. The CDR3 loop spans 13 amino acids. CDR1 is MDHEN and CDR2 is SYDVKM in the germline V gene. The CDR3 sequence is CASSLWSYNEQFF. CDR3 nucleotide sequence: TGTGCCAGCAGTTTATGGAGTTACAATGAGCAGTTCTTC.

The chain combines TRBV18 with TRBJ1-5; no clear D. V lost 1 base and J 2 bases, leaving 12 bases between the germline ends. The CDR3 is 16 residues long. Germline loops: CDR1 KGHSH, CDR2 LQKENI. The CDR3 spells CASSPLTLGGNQPQHF. The CDR3, as DNA: TGTGCCAGCTCACCACTTACGTTGGGCGGCAATCAGCCCCAGCATTTT.

This sequence joins TRBV4-2 and TRBJ2-5; 13 bases agree with TRBD2. This CDR3 comprises 17 residues. After removal of 4 bases from V and 9 bases from J, the junction contained 14 bases not matched to a gene. Germline CDR1 reads LGHNA; CDR2 reads YNFKEQ. The CDR3 DNA reads as TGTGCCAGCAGCCTCAGACACGGGACTAGCGGGACGGAGCCCCAGTACTTC. Amino acid sequence: CASSLRHGTSGTEPQYF.

The sample holds a few counts of this clonotype. The chain couples TRBV12-3 or TRBV12-4 to TRBJ1-5; weak D call: TRBD1 (6 bases). This CDR3 region has 14 residues. Trimming removed 6 bases from V and 6 bases from J, with 15 bases in between. The CDR3 sequence is CASRSAGVGQPQHF. In nucleotides, the CDR3 is TGTGCCAGCAGATCAGCAGGGGTAGGTCAGCCCCAGCATTTT.